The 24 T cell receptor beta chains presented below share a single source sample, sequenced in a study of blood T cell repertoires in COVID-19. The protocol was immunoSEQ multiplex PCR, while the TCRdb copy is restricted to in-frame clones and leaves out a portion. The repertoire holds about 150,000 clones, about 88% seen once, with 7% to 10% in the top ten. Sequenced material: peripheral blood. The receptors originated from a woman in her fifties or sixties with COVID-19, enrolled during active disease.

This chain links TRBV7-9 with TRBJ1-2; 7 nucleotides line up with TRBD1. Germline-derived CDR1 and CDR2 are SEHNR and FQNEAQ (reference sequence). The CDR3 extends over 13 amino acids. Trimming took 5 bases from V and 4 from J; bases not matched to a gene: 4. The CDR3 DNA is TGTGCCAGCAGCCCCGACAGGGTCTATGGCTACACCTTC. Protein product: CASSPDRVYGYTF.

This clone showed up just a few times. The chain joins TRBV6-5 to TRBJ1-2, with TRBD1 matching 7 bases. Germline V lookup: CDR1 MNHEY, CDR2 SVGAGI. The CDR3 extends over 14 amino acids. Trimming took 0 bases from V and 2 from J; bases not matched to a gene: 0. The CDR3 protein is CASSYSQGNYGYTF. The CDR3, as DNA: TGTGCCAGCAGTTACTCACAGGGGAACTATGGCTACACCTTC.

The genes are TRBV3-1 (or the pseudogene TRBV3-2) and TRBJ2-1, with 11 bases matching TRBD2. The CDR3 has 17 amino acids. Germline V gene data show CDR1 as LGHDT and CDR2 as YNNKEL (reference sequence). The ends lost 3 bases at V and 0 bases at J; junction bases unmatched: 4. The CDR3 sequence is CASSHLTSGASYNEQFF. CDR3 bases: TGTGCCAGCAGCCATTTGACTAGCGGGGCCTCCTACAATGAGCAGTTCTTC.

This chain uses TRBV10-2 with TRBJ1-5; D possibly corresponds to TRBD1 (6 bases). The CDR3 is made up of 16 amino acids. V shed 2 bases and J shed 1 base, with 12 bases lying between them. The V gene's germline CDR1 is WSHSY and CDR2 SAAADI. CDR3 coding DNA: TGCGCCAGCAGTGAGACGACAGGCGTAAGCAATCAGCCCCAGCATTTT. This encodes CASSETTGVSNQPQHF.

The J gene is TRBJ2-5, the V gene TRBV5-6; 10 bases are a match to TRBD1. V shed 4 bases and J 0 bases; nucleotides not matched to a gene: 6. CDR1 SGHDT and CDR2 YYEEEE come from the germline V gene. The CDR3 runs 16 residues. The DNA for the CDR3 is TGTGCCAGCAGCAGACAGGGGGCAGATCACCAAGAGACCCAGTACTTC. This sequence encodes CASSRQGADHQETQYF.

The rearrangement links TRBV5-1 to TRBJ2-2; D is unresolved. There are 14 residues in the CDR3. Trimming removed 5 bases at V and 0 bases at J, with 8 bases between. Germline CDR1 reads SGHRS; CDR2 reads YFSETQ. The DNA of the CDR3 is TGCGCCAGCAGACCCAGGTCGAACACCGGGGAGCTGTTTTTT. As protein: CASRPRSNTGELFF.

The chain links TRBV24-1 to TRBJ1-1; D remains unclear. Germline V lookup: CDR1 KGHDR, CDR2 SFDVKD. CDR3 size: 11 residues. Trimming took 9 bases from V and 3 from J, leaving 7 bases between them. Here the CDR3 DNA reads TGTGCCACCCGAGGTGACACTGAAGCTTTCTTT. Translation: CATRGDTEAFF.

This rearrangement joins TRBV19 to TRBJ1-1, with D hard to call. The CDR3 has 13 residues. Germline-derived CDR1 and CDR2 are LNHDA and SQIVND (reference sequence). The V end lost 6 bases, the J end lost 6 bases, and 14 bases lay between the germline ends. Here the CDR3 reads CASRALESAEAFF. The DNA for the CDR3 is TGTGCCAGTAGAGCCCTAGAGTCCGCTGAAGCTTTCTTT.

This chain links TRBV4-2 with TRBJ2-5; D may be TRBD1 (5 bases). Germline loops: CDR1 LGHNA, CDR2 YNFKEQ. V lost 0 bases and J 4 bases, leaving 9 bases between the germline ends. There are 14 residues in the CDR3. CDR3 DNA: TGTGCCAGCAGCCAAGAAGAAACAGGAGAGACCCAGTACTTC. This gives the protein CASSQEETGETQYF.

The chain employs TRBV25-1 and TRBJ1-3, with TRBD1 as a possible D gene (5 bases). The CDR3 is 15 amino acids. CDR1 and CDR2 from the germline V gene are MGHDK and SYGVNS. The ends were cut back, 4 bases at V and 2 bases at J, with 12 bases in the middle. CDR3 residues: CASSGTGAAGNTIYF. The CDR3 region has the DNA TGTGCCAGCAGTGGTACTGGGGCGGCTGGAAACACCATATATTTT.

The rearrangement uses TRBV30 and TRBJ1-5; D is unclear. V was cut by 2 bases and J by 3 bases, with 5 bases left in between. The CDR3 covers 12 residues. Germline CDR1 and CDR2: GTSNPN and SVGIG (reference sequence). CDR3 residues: CAWSLSNQPQHF. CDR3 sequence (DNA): TGTGCCTGGAGTTTATCCAATCAGCCCCAGCATTTT.

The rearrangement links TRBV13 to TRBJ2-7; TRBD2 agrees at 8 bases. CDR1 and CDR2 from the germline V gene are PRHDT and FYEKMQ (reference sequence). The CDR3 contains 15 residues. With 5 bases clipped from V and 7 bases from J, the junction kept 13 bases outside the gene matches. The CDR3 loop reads CASSPPSGGRIEQYF. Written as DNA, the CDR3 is TGTGCCAGCAGCCCTCCTTCGGGCGGGAGGATTGAGCAGTACTTC.

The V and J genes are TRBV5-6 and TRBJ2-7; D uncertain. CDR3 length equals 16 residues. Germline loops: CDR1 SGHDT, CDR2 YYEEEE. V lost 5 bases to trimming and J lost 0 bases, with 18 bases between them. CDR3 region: CASRKIGGSSSYEQYV. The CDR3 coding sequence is TGTGCCAGCAGGAAAATCGGTGGGTCTAGCTCCTACGAGCAGTACGTC.

In DNA form, the CDR3 reads TGTGCCAGCAGAAGAGGGGGCGCGGGTCGGCCCCAGCATTTT. Translation gives CASRRGGAGRPQHF. The chain joins TRBV6-5 to TRBJ1-5; 7 bases are shared with TRBD1. Germline trimming cut 6 bases from V and 9 bases from J; bases unmatched to any gene: 11. Germline V gene data show CDR1 as MNHEY and CDR2 as SVGAGI. This CDR3 comprises 14 residues.

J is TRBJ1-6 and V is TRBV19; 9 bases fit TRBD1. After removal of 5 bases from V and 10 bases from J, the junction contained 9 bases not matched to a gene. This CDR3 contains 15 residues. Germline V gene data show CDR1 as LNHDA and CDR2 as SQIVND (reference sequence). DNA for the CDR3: TGTGCCAGTAGTGCCCCGGGACAGGGTCGGTCACCCCTCCACTTT. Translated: CASSAPGQGRSPLHF.

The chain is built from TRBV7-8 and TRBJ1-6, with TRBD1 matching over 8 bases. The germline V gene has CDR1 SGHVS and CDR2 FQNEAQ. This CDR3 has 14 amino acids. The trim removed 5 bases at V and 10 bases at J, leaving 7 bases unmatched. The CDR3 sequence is CASSRDRGRSPLHF. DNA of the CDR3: TGTGCCAGCAGCCGAGACAGGGGACGATCACCCCTCCACTTT.

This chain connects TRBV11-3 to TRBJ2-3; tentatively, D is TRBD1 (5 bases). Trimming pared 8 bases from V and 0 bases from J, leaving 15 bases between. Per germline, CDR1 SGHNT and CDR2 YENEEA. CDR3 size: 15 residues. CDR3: CASSLGPVSTDTQYF. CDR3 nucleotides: TGTGCCAGCTCCTTGGGGCCCGTGAGCACAGATACGCAGTATTTT.

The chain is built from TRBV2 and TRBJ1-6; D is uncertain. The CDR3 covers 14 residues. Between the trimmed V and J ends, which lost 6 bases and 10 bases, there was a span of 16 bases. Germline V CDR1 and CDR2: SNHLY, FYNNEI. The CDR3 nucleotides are TGTGCCAGCAGGAACGGGGTTTTGGGGTCACCCCTCCACTTT. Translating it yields CASRNGVLGSPLHF.

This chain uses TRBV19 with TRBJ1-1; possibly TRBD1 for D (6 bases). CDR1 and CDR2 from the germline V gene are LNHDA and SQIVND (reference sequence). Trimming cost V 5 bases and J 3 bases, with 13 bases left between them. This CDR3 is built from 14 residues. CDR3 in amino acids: CASSPWGGDTEAFF. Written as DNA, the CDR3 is TGTGCCAGTAGTCCCTGGGGGGGCGACACTGAAGCTTTCTTT. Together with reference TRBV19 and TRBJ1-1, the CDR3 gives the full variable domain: DGGITQSPKYLFRKEGQNVTLSCEQNLNHDAMYWYRQDPGQGLRLIYYSQIVNDFQKGDIAEGYSVSREKKESFPLTVTSAQKNPTAFYLCASSPWGGDTEAFFGQGTRLTVV.

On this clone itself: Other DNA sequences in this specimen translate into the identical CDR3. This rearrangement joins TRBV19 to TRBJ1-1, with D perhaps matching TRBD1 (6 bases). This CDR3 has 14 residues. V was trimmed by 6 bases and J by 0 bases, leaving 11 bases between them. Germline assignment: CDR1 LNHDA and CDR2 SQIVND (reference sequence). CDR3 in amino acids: CASRGQGMNTEAFF. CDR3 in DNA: TGTGCCAGTAGAGGCCAGGGGATGAACACTGAAGCTTTCTTT.

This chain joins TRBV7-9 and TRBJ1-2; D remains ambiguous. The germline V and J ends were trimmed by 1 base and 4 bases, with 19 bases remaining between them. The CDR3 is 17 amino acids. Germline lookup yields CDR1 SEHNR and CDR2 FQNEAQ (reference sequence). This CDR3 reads CASSLGPDYLSLYGYTF. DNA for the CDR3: TGTGCCAGCAGCTTAGGCCCGGACTATTTATCCCTCTATGGCTACACCTTC.

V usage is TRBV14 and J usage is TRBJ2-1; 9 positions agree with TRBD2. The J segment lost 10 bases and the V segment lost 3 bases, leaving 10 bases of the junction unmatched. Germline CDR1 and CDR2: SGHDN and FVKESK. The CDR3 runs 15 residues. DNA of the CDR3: TGTGCCAGCAGCCAGGTTAGCGGGAGCCCCAAGGAGCAGTTCTTC. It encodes CASSQVSGSPKEQFF. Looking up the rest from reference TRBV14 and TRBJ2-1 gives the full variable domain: EAGVTQFPSHSVIEKGQTVTLRCDPISGHDNLYWYRRVMGKEIKFLLHFVKESKQDESGMPNNRFLAERTGGTYSTLKVQPAELEDSGVYFCASSQVSGSPKEQFFGPGTRLTVL.

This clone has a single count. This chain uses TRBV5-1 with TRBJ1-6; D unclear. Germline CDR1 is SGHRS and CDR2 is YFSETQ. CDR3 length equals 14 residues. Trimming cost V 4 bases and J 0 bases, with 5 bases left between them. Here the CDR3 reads CASSTVSYNSPLHF. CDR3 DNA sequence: TGCGCCAGCAGCACAGTCTCCTATAATTCACCCCTCCACTTT.

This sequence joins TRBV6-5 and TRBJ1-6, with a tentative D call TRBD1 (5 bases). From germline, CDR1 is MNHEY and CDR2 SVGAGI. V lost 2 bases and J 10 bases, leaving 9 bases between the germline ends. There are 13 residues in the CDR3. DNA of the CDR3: TGTGCCAGCAGTTACGAAGGGGCATCACCCCTCCACTTT. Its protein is CASSYEGASPLHF.